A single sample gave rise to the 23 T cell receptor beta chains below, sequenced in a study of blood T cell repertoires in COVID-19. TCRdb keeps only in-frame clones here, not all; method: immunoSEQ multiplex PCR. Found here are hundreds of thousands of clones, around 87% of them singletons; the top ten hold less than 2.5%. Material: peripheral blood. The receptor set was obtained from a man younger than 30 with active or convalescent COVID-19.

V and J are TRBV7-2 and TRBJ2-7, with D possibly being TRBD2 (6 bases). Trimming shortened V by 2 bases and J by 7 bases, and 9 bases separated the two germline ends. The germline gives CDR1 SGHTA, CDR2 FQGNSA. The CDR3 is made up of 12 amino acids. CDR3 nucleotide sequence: TGTGCCAGCAGCTTAACTAGCTTGGAGCAGTACTTC. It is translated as CASSLTSLEQYF.

The CDR3 here is CASSSRGAWEQYF. CDR3 in DNA: TGTGCCAGCAGTAGCAGGGGCGCCTGGGAGCAGTACTTC. V is TRBV6-6 and J is TRBJ2-7; TRBD1 is a possible D gene (6 bases). Germline V gene data show CDR1 as MNHNY and CDR2 as SVGAGI (reference sequence). This CDR3 has 13 amino acids. V lost 5 bases to trimming and J lost 7 bases, with 15 bases between them.

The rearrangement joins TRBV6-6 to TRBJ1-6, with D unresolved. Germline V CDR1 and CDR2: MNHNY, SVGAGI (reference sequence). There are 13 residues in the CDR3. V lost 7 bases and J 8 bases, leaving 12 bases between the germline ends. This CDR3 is CASKGPGDSPLHF. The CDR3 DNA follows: TGTGCCAGCAAAGGGCCCGGGGATTCACCCCTCCACTTT.

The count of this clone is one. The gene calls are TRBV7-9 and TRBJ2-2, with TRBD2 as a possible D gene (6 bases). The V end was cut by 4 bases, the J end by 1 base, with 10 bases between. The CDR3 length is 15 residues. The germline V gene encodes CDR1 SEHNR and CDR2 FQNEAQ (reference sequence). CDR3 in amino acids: CASSSSSENTGELFF. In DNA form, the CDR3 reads TGTGCCAGCAGCTCTTCTAGCGAGAACACCGGGGAGCTGTTTTTT.

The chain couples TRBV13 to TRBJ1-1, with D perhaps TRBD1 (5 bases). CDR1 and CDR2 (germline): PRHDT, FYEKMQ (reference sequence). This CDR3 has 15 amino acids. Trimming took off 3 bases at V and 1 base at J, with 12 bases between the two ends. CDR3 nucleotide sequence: TGTGCCAGCAGCTTGCAGGTCCAGGGGAACACTGAAGCTTTCTTT. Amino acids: CASSLQVQGNTEAFF.

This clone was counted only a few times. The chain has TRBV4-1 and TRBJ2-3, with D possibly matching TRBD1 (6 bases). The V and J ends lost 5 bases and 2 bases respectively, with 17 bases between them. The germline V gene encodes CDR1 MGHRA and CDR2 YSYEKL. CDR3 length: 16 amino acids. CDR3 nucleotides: TGCGCCAGCAGCAAGCGGTCGGGGACATCCACAGATACGCAGTATTTT. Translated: CASSKRSGTSTDTQYF.

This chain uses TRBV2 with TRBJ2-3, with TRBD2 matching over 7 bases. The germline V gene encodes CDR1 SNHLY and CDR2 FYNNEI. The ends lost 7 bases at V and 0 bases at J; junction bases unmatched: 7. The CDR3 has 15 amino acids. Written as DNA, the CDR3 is TGTGCCAGCACCACCGTCGGGGGGAGCACAGATACGCAGTATTTT. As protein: CASTTVGGSTDTQYF.

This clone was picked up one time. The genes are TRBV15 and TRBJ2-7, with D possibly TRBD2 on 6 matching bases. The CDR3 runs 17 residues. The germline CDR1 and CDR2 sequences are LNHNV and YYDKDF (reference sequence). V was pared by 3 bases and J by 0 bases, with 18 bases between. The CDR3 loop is CATSRIRLRDDSYEQYF. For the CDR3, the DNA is TGTGCCACCAGCAGGATCCGTTTGCGGGATGACTCCTACGAGCAGTACTTC.

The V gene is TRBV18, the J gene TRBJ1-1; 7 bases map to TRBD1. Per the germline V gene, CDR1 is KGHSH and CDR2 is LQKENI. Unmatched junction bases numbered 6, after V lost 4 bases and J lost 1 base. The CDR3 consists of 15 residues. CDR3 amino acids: CASSRPGQPNTEAFF. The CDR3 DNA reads TGTGCCAGCTCACGCCCGGGACAGCCGAACACTGAAGCTTTCTTT.

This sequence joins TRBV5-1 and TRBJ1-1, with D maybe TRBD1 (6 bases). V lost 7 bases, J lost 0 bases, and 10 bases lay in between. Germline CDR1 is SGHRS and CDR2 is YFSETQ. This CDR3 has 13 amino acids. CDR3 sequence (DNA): TGCGCCAGCCAGGGGAGAATGAACACTGAAGCTTTCTTT. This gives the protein CASQGRMNTEAFF.

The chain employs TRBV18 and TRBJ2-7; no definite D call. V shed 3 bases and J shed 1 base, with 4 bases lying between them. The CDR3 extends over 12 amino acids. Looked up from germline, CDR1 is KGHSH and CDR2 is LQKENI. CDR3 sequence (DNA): TGTGCCAGCTCACCGAGGTCCTACGAGCAGTACTTC. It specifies CASSPRSYEQYF.

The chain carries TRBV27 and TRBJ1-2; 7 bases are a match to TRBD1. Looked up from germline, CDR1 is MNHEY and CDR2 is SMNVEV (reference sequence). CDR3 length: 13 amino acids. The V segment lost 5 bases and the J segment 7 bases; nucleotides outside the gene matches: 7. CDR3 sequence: CASSPRTGVGYTF. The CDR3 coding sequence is TGTGCCAGCAGTCCGCGGACAGGAGTTGGCTACACCTTC.

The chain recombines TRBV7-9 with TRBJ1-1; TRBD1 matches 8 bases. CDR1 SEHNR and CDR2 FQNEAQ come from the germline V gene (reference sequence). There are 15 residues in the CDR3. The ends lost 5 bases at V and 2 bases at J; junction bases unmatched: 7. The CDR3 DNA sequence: TGTGCCAGCAGCGCATCCGGGACAGGAAACACTGAAGCTTTCTTT. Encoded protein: CASSASGTGNTEAFF.

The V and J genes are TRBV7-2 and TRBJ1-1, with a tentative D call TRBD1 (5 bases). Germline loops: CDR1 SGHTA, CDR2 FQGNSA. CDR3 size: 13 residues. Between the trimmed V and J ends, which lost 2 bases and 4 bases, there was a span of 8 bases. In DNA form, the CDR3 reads TGTGCCAGCAGCTTATCGGGGGGCACTGAAGCTTTCTTT. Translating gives CASSLSGGTEAFF.

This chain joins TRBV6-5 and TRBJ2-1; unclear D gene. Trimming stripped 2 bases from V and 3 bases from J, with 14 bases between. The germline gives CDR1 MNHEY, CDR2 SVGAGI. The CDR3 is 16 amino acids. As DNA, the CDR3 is TGTGCCAGCAGTTACGGCCCGCATTCCCTCTACAATGAGCAGTTCTTC. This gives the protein CASSYGPHSLYNEQFF.

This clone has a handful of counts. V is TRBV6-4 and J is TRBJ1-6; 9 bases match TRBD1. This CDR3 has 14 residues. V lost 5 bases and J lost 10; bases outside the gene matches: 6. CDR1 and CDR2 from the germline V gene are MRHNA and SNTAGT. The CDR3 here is CASSTGQGGSPLHF. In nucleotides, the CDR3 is TGTGCCAGCAGTACGGGACAGGGCGGATCACCCCTCCACTTT.

CDR3 sequence (DNA): TGTGCCAGCAGCTTACTCCCCGGCGGAACCTACGAGCAGTACTTC. It encodes CASSLLPGGTYEQYF. The chain combines TRBV7-3 with TRBJ2-7; D call uncertain. Trimming stripped 2 bases from V and 2 bases from J, with 13 bases between. Germline CDR1 SGHTA, CDR2 FQGTGA. This CDR3 is built from 15 residues.

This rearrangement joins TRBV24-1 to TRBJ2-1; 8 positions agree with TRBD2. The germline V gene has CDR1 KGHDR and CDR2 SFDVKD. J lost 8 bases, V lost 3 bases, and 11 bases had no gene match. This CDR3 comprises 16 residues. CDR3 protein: CATSDRSGRTADEQFF. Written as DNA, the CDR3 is TGTGCCACCAGTGATCGCAGCGGGAGAACCGCCGATGAGCAGTTCTTC.

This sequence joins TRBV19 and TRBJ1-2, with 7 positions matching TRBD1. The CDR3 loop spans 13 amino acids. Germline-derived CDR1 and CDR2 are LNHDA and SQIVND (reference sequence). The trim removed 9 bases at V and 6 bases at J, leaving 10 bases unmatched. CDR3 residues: CASREETGNGYTF. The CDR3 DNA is TGTGCCAGCAGGGAGGAGACAGGGAATGGCTACACCTTC.

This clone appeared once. The CDR3 region has the DNA TGTGCCAGCAGTCCTTCTATTACAGGGCGAGCTTTCTTT. It is translated as CASSPSITGRAFF. This chain joins TRBV11-2 and TRBJ1-1; the D gene is possibly TRBD1 (6 bases). Germline V lookup: CDR1 SGHAT, CDR2 FQNNGV. V was shortened by 6 bases and J by 10 bases, with 18 bases between the two germline ends. The CDR3 is 13 residues long.

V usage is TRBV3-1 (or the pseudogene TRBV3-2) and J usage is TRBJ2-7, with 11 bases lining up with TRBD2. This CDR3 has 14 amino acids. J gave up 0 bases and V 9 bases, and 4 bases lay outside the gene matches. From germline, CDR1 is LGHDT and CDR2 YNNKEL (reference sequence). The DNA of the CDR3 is TGTGCCAGACCCACTAGCGGGAGCTCCTACGAGCAGTACTTC. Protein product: CARPTSGSSYEQYF.

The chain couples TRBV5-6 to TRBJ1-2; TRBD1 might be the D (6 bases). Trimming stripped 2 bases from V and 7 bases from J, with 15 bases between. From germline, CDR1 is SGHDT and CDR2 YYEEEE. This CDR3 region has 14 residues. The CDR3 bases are TGTGCCAGCAGCTTTAGCCAGGGGACGAGTGGCTACACCTTC. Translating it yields CASSFSQGTSGYTF.

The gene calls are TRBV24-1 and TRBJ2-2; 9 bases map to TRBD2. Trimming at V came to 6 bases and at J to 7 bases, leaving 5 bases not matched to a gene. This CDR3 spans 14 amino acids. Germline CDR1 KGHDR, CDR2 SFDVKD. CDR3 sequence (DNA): TGTGCCACCAGTCCTAGCGGGGTGGTCGGGGAGCTGTTTTTT. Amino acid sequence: CATSPSGVVGELFF.